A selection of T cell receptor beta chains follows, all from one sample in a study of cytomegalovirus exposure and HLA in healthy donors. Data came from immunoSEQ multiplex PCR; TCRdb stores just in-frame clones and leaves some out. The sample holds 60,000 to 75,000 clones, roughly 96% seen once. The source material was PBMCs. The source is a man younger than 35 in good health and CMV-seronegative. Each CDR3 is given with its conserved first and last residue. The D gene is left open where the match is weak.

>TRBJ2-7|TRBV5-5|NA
TGTGCCAGCAGCTTGGGACAAAGCTCCTACGAGCAGTACTTC
CASSLGQSSYEQYF
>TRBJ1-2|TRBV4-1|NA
TGCGCCAGCAGCCAAGATCGACAGGAGCCTCGTTTTTACACCTTC
CASSQDRQEPRFYTF
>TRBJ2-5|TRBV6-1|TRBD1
TGTGCCAGCAGTGGGGGGACAGGGCGGGCCCGAGAGACCCAGTACTTC
CASSGGTGRARETQYF
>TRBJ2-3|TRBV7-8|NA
TGTGCCAGCAGCTTTAATAGGGGTCTTAACACAGATACGCAGTATTTT
CASSFNRGLNTDTQYF
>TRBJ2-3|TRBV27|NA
TGTGCCAGCGTTGGAACGCCGGGACTCTCAGATACGCAGTATTTT
CASVGTPGLSDTQYF
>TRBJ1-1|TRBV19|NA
TGTGCCAGCCACTATTCCGTGAACACTGAAGCTTTCTTT
CASHYSVNTEAFF
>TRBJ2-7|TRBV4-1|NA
TGCGCCAGCAGCCAAGATTTCGGTCGGTACCTTACCTACGAGCAGTACTTC
CASSQDFGRYLTYEQYF
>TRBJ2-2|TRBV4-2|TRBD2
TGTGCCAGCAGCCCACACCCCTCAGCGGGAGGGCCCGCCGGGGAGCTGTTTTTT
CASSPHPSAGGPAGELFF
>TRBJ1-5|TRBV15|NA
TGTGCCACCAGCAGAGCTGACTATAGCAATCAGCCCCAGCATTTT
CATSRADYSNQPQHF
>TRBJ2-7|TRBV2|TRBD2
TGTGCCAGCAGTGAAATACTAGCGGGAGGTTTATACGAGCAGTACTTC
CASSEILAGGLYEQYF